The 32 T cell receptor beta chains below come from one sample, sequenced in a study of blood T cell repertoires in COVID-19 (dated by TCRdb to about 2020). The library was generated by the immunoSEQ multiplex PCR assay. What TCRdb holds here is the immuneACCESS table cut down to in-frame rearrangements. Part of the clones is not present; checked against another copy, under half of the missing clones reflect an unresolved V gene, and the others are unexplained. This sample lists 150,000 to 200,000 clones; more than 70% were detected once. The ten largest clones represent around 6.1% of the sample. Sample: PBMCs or T cells enriched from blood (not recorded which). The receptors here all came from a man aged 40-55 years who had recovered from COVID-19.

The genes are TRBV5-4 and TRBJ1-1; possible D gene TRBD1, 6 bases. The CDR3 is 15 residues long. V was pared by 4 bases and J by 0 bases, with 13 bases between. Germline V lookup: CDR1 SGHNT, CDR2 YYREEE (reference sequence). CDR3 region: CASSHSTGMNTEAFF. The CDR3 nucleotides read TGTGCCAGCAGCCATTCCACAGGGATGAACACTGAAGCTTTCTTT.

The rearrangement links TRBV10-3 to TRBJ1-1, with TRBD1 matching over 9 bases. The germline V gene has CDR1 ENHRY and CDR2 SYGVKD. The CDR3 runs 12 residues. CDR3 sequence: CASGQGLGEAFF. The CDR3 nucleotides are TGTGCGTCGGGACAGGGCCTTGGTGAAGCTTTCTTT.

V usage is TRBV7-9 and J usage is TRBJ2-1; unclear D gene. Germline CDR1 reads SEHNR; CDR2 reads FQNEAQ (reference sequence). V was cut by 7 bases and J by 5 bases, with 12 bases left in between. There are 13 residues in the CDR3. Here the CDR3 reads CASKRQVNNEQFF. The CDR3 nucleotides are TGTGCCAGCAAGAGACAAGTGAACAATGAGCAGTTCTTC.

This chain joins TRBV5-1 and TRBJ1-6; no reliable D call. This CDR3 has 15 amino acids. Germline CDR1 is SGHRS and CDR2 is YFSETQ. The V end lost 0 bases, the J end lost 5 bases, and 9 bases lay between the germline ends. The CDR3 DNA follows: TGCGCCAGCAGCTTGGCAGGCGCCCATAATTCACCCCTCCACTTT. Protein product: CASSLAGAHNSPLHF.

The chain employs TRBV10-3 and TRBJ1-1, with a tentative D call TRBD1 (6 bases). Germline CDR1 ENHRY, CDR2 SYGVKD. CDR3 length: 12 residues. Trimming left V 6 bases short and J 8 bases short, with 13 bases between. In nucleotides, the CDR3 is TGTGCCATCAGCCGGGATGACAGGGAAGCTTTCTTT. Residues: CAISRDDREAFF.

The chain has TRBV30 and TRBJ1-5, with TRBD1 as a possible D gene (5 bases). The V gene's germline CDR1 is GTSNPN and CDR2 SVGIG (reference sequence). V was shortened by 2 bases and J by 3 bases, with 14 bases between the two germline ends. The CDR3 sequence is 15 residues long. The CDR3 DNA reads TGTGCCTGGAGTAAAAGGGGCAGTATCAATCAGCCCCAGCATTTT. Translation gives CAWSKRGSINQPQHF.

V and J are TRBV29-1 and TRBJ2-3, with 12 bases that match TRBD2. CDR3 size: 19 residues. CDR1 and CDR2 from the germline V gene are SQVTM and ANQGSEA. Losses at the gene ends were 3 bases for V and 0 bases for J; bases not matched to a gene: 13. The CDR3 DNA reads as TGCAGCGTTGATCTAGACCTAGCGGGGGGGTTTACTAGCACAGATACGCAGTATTTT. Translated, it gives CSVDLDLAGGFTSTDTQYF.

This rearrangement joins TRBV6-1 to TRBJ2-2; perhaps TRBD2 as D (6 bases). This CDR3 is built from 14 residues. The germline V gene has CDR1 MNHNS and CDR2 SASEGT. The V end was cut by 3 bases, the J end by 6 bases, with 11 bases between. CDR3 DNA sequence: TGTGCCAGCAGTGATTTACGGGGGTCCGGGGAGCTGTTTTTT. Protein sequence: CASSDLRGSGELFF.

The chain carries TRBV11-2 and TRBJ2-3, with 12 bases aligning to TRBD2. V lost 1 base, J lost 2 bases, and 7 bases stayed unmatched. CDR1 and CDR2 from the germline V gene are SGHAT and FQNNGV. This CDR3 has 18 residues. CDR3: CASSLVLAGGRNTDTQYF. In DNA form, the CDR3 reads TGTGCCAGCAGCTTAGTGCTAGCGGGGGGGCGTAACACAGATACGCAGTATTTT.

The chain links TRBV5-8 to TRBJ1-2, with 10 bases lining up with TRBD1. Germline CDR1 is SGHTS and CDR2 is YDEGEE. This CDR3 comprises 15 residues. V gave up 5 bases and J gave up 4 bases; unmatched junction bases: 8. CDR3 bases: TGTGCCAGCAGTTACGACAGGGGGCGAGGCTATGGCTACACCTTC. As protein: CASSYDRGRGYGYTF.

This clone was observed many times. V usage is TRBV19 and J usage is TRBJ2-5, with 7 positions matching TRBD1. The V segment lost 4 bases and the J segment 2 bases; nucleotides outside the gene matches: 7. Per germline, CDR1 LNHDA and CDR2 SQIVND (reference sequence). CDR3 size: 15 residues. The DNA for the CDR3 is TGTGCCAGTAGTAGCTCCGGGACAGCTCAAGAGACCCAGTACTTC. This encodes CASSSSGTAQETQYF.

The chain combines TRBV18 with TRBJ1-1, with D unresolved. Looked up from germline, CDR1 is KGHSH and CDR2 is LQKENI. CDR3 size: 15 residues. V was clipped by 5 bases and J by 2 bases, with 15 bases between them. CDR3 loop: CASSSGLSSNTEAFF. The CDR3 nucleotides are TGTGCCAGCTCAAGCGGACTATCCTCTAACACTGAAGCTTTCTTT.

Of note for this clone: The same CDR3 can be traced to other DNA sequences in this sample. The chain employs TRBV2 and TRBJ2-3, with D possibly matching TRBD1 (6 bases). V was shortened by 7 bases and J by 2 bases, with 19 bases between the two germline ends. CDR1 and CDR2 (germline): SNHLY, FYNNEI. The CDR3 runs 16 residues. This chain's CDR3 is CASNSRPGQLTDTQYF. DNA of the CDR3: TGTGCCAGCAACTCAAGACCAGGACAGCTCACAGATACGCAGTATTTT.

The rearrangement links TRBV18 to TRBJ1-1; the match to TRBD1 covers 7 bases. CDR1 is KGHSH, CDR2 LQKENI, per germline. The CDR3 consists of 15 residues. The V gene end was trimmed by 4 bases and the J gene end by 4 bases; junction bases not matched to a gene: 9. This CDR3 reads CASSRTGDRGTEAFF. CDR3 nucleotide sequence: TGTGCCAGCTCACGTACAGGGGACCGAGGCACTGAAGCTTTCTTT.

The table lists this clone with a count of one. For the CDR3, the DNA is TGTGCCAGCAGCCTCAACCCAGGATTCAGCACAGATACGCAGTATTTT. This gives the protein CASSLNPGFSTDTQYF. The chain has TRBV6-6 and TRBJ2-3; D call uncertain. The CDR3 loop spans 16 amino acids. V was shortened by 6 bases and J by 0 bases, with 16 bases between the two germline ends. Germline V gene sequence: CDR1 MNHNY, CDR2 SVGAGI (reference sequence).

V is TRBV5-4 and J is TRBJ2-2; D is possibly TRBD2 (5 bases). Germline lookup yields CDR1 SGHNT and CDR2 YYREEE (reference sequence). CDR3 size: 16 residues. V lost 2 bases and J 3 bases, leaving 14 bases between the germline ends. CDR3 nucleotide sequence: TGTGCCAGCAGCTTACTTACTAGTGGGGACACCGGGGAGCTGTTTTTT. Its translation: CASSLLTSGDTGELFF.

The V and J genes are TRBV4-1 and TRBJ1-5; TRBD1 is a possible D gene (5 bases). This CDR3 is built from 14 residues. Germline CDR1 is MGHRA and CDR2 is YSYEKL. Trimming removed 0 bases at V and 7 bases at J, with 10 bases between. CDR3: CASSQDSGGQPQHF. CDR3 in DNA: TGCGCCAGCAGCCAAGATTCGGGGGGACAGCCCCAGCATTTT.

This chain links TRBV18 with TRBJ1-1; no reliable D call. The CDR3 is 13 amino acids. V lost 5 bases and J lost 3, with 10 bases in between. Germline lookup yields CDR1 KGHSH and CDR2 LQKENI. The chain's CDR3 is CASSGGQDTEAFF. CDR3 in DNA: TGTGCCAGCTCAGGAGGGCAGGACACTGAAGCTTTCTTT.

V and J are TRBV7-3 and TRBJ2-2, with D unresolved. The V gene's germline CDR1 is SGHTA and CDR2 FQGTGA. CDR3 length equals 16 residues. V dropped 0 bases and J dropped 5 bases, with 13 bases sitting between them. In nucleotides, the CDR3 is TGTGCCAGCAGCTTAACTGGCACACCGAGGACCGGGGAGCTGTTTTTT. It is translated as CASSLTGTPRTGELFF.

Concerning this clone itself: At one of its ends the junction is not consistent with the germline gene, which may arise from a read error. The chain couples TRBV5-8 to TRBJ1-5; TRBD1 aligns across 8 bases. Looked up from germline, CDR1 is SGHTS and CDR2 is YDEGEE. This CDR3 is 19 amino acids long. The CDR3 bases are TGTGCCAGCACCTTGGGCCCCACAGGGGGGGCTTATAGCAATCAGCCCCAGCATTTT. Protein: CASTLGPTGGAYSNQPQHF.

In regard to this clone: The junction and the germline gene differ at one end; a read error may be behind it. The chain combines TRBV7-3 with TRBJ1-3; 7 bases align to TRBD1. Germline V gene lookup returns CDR1 SGHTA and CDR2 FQGTGA. This CDR3 comprises 17 residues. The CDR3 DNA reads TGTGCCAGCAGCCTAACCGGGACAGCGCTCTCTGGAAACACCATATATTTT. Translation gives CASSLTGTALSGNTIYF.

The chain recombines TRBV2 with TRBJ1-4; no firm D call. The length of the CDR3 is 11 residues. The V end lost 5 bases, the J end lost 6 bases, and 4 bases lay between the germline ends. CDR1 SNHLY and CDR2 FYNNEI come from the germline V gene. In DNA, the CDR3 is TGTGCCAGCAGTCAGTATGAAAAACTGTTTTTT. Its translation is CASSQYEKLFF.

A remark on this clone: This CDR3 is also generated by other DNA sequences in the sample. The chain employs TRBV11-2 and TRBJ2-3, with D possibly TRBD2 on 5 matching bases. The V gene lost 8 bases and the J gene lost 3 bases, with 12 bases spanning the gap. The CDR3 length is 13 residues. In germline, CDR1 is SGHAT, CDR2 FQNNGV. The CDR3, as DNA: TGTGCCAGCCTGGGGAGTGGGACAGATACGCAGTATTTT. Residues: CASLGSGTDTQYF.

This sequence joins TRBV3-1 (or the pseudogene TRBV3-2) and TRBJ1-2; D possibly corresponds to TRBD1 (5 bases). The CDR3 is 15 amino acids. V dropped 0 bases and J dropped 8 bases, with 16 bases sitting between them. CDR1 is LGHDT and CDR2 is YNNKEL in the germline V gene (reference sequence). The CDR3 reads CASSQDAGRAAGYTF. The CDR3 nucleotides read TGTGCCAGCAGCCAAGATGCCGGCAGGGCCGCAGGCTACACCTTC.

The rearrangement joins TRBV6-5 to TRBJ1-5; D is undetermined. V lost 2 bases and J 6 bases, leaving 8 bases between the germline ends. Germline CDR1 and CDR2: MNHEY and SVGAGI. The CDR3 sequence is 13 residues long. CDR3 in amino acids: CASSYESGQPQHF. Here the CDR3 DNA reads TGTGCCAGCAGTTACGAGTCAGGTCAGCCCCAGCATTTT.

V usage is TRBV9 and J usage is TRBJ1-4; D is ambiguous. This CDR3 comprises 14 residues. Looked up from germline, CDR1 is SGDLS and CDR2 is YYNGEE. The ends were cut back, 6 bases at V and 6 bases at J, with 15 bases in the middle. The CDR3: CASTPREIHEKLFF. As DNA, the CDR3 is TGTGCCAGCACCCCCCGGGAAATCCATGAAAAACTGTTTTTT. The entire variable domain, with the rest obtained from reference TRBV9 and TRBJ1-4, is as follows: DSGVTQTPKHLITATGQRVTLRCSPRSGDLSVYWYQQSLDQGLQFLIQYYNGEERAKGNILERFSAQQFPDLHSELNLSSLELGDSALYFCASTPREIHEKLFFGSGTQLSVL.

V and J are TRBV5-8 and TRBJ2-3; 11 bases agree with TRBD1. After removal of 4 bases from V and 5 bases from J, the junction contained 6 bases not matched to a gene. Germline CDR1 and CDR2: SGHTS and YDEGEE. This CDR3 is built from 15 residues. The DNA for the CDR3 is TGTGCCAGCAGCCTGGACAGGGGGCGAGGAGATACGCAGTATTTT. Its protein product is CASSLDRGRGDTQYF.

This clone turned up a few times. This chain uses TRBV19 with TRBJ1-2; D ambiguous. Deletions cut 10 bases from V and 4 bases from J, with 19 bases between. The germline V gene has CDR1 LNHDA and CDR2 SQIVND (reference sequence). The CDR3 is 14 residues long. The CDR3 here is CATRSSAGRYGYTF. DNA for the CDR3: TGTGCCACCAGAAGTAGTGCGGGTCGCTATGGCTACACCTTC.

This chain joins TRBV20-1 and TRBJ2-5, with 8 nucleotides matching TRBD2. The CDR3 extends over 18 amino acids. V lost 3 bases to trimming and J lost 4 bases; unmatched junction nucleotides: 19. Germline assignment: CDR1 DFQATT and CDR2 SNEGSKA (reference sequence). The CDR3 DNA follows: TGCAGTGCTAGTGGGCTAGCGGGCACTGATTTTAGCCGAGAGACCCAGTACTTC. Translation: CSASGLAGTDFSRETQYF.

This rearrangement joins TRBV6-1 to TRBJ1-3; no firm D call. The length of the CDR3 is 12 residues. V was cut by 2 bases and J by 7 bases, with 6 bases left in between. Germline V lookup: CDR1 MNHNS, CDR2 SASEGT. In DNA form, the CDR3 reads TGTGCCAGCAGTGAAACTTTCAACACCATATATTTT. It encodes CASSETFNTIYF.

This clone was seen a few times. J is TRBJ1-5 and V is TRBV15; possible D gene TRBD1, 6 bases. Germline-derived CDR1 and CDR2 are LNHNV and YYDKDF (reference sequence). The germline V and J ends were trimmed by 1 base and 3 bases, with 10 bases remaining between them. The CDR3 extends over 15 amino acids. The CDR3 reads CATSRGQASNQPQHF. CDR3 DNA: TGTGCCACCAGCAGAGGACAGGCGTCCAATCAGCCCCAGCATTTT. Full variable domain (missing parts from reference TRBV15 and TRBJ1-5): DAMVIQNPRYQVTQFGKPVTLSCSQTLNHNVMYWYQQKSSQAPKLLFHYYDKDFNNEADTPDNFQSRRPNTSFCFLDIRSPGLGDTAMYLCATSRGQASNQPQHFGDGTRLSIL.

The chain carries TRBV7-9 and TRBJ1-4, with D possibly being TRBD1 (6 bases). V lost 5 bases and J 4 bases, leaving 17 bases between the germline ends. The CDR3 is made up of 16 amino acids. Germline values: CDR1 SEHNR, CDR2 FQNEAQ (reference sequence). The CDR3 sequence: CASSVDRMAINEKLFF. CDR3 sequence (DNA): TGTGCCAGCAGCGTAGACAGGATGGCAATTAATGAAAAACTGTTTTTT.